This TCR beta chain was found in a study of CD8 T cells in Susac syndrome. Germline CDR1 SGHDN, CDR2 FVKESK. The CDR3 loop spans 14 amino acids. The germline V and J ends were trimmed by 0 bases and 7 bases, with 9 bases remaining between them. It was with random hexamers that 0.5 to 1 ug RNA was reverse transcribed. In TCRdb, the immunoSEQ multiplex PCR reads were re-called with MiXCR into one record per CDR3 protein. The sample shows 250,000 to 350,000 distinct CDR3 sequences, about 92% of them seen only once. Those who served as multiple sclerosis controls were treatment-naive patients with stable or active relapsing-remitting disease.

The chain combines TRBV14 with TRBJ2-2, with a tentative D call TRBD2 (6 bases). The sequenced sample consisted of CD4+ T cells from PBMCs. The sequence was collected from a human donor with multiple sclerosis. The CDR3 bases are TGTGCCAGCAGCCAAGATCTGCGGGACGGGGAGCTGTTTTTT. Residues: CASSQDLRDGELFF.